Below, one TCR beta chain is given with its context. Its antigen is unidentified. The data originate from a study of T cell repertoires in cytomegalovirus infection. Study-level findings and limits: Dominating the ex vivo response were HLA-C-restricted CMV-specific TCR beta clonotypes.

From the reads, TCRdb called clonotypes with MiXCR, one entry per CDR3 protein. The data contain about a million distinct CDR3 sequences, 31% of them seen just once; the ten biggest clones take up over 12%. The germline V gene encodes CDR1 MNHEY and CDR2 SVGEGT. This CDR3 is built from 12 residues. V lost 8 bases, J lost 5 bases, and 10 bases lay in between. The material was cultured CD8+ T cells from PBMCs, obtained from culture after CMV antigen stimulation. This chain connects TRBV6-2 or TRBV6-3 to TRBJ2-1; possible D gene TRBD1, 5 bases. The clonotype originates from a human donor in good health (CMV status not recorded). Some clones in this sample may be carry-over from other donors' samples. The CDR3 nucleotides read TGTGCCAGCGGACAACTACACAATGAGCAGTTCTTC. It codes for CASGQLHNEQFF.